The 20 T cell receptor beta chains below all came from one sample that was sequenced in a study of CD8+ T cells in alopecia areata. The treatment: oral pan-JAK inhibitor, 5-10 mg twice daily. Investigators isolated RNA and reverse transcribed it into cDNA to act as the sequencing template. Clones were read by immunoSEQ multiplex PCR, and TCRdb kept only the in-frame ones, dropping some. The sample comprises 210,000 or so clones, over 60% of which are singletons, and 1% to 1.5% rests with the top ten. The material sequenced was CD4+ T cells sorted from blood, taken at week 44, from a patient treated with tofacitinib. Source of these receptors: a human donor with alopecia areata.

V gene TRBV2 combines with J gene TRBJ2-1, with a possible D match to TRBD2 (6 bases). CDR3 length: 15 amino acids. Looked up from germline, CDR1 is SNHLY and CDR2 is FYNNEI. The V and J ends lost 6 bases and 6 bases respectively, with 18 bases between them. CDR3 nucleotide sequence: TGTGCCAGCAGGCCAACTAGCTGGGATTCCAATGAGCAGTTCTTC. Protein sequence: CASRPTSWDSNEQFF.

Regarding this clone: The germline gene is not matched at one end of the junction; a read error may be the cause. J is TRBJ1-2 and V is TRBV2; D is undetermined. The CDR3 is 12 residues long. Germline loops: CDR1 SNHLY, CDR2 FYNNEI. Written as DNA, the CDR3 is TGTGCCAGCAGGGAAGACTTTAGTGGCTACACCTTC. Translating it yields CASREDFSGYTF.

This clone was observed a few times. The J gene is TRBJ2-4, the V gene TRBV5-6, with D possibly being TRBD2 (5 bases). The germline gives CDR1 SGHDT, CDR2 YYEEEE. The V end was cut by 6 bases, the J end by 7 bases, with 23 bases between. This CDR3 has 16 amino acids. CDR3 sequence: CASTRKLGEISNIQYF. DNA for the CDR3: TGTGCCAGCACCCGCAAGCTCGGGGAGATTTCGAACATTCAGTACTTC. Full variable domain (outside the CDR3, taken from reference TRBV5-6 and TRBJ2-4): DAGVTQSPTHLIKTRGQQVTLRCSPKSGHDTVSWYQQALGQGPQFIFQYYEEEERQRGNFPDRFSGHQFPNYSSELNVNALLLGDSALYLCASTRKLGEISNIQYFGAGTRLSVL.

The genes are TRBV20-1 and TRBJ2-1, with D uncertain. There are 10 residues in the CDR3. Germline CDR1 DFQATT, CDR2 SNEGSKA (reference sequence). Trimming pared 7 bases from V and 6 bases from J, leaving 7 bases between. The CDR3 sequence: CSVGINEQFF. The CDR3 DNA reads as TGCAGTGTCGGTATCAATGAGCAGTTCTTC.

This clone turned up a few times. In DNA form, the CDR3 reads TGTGCCAGCAAGAAACAGGGGGGGAGCTCCTACGAGCAGTACTTC. It yields the protein CASKKQGGSSYEQYF. The chain couples TRBV6-1 to TRBJ2-7, with D tentatively TRBD1 (8 bases). Germline V lookup: CDR1 MNHNS, CDR2 SASEGT. This CDR3 spans 15 amino acids. With 7 bases removed from V and 0 bases from J, the gap between germline ends came to 16 bases.

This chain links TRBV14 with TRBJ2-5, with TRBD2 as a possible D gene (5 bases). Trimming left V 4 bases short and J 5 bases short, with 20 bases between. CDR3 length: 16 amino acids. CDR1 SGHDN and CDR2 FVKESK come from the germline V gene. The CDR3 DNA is TGTGCCAGCAGCCCCGGAGGAACTCCAAAGAGGGAGACCCAGTACTTC. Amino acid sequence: CASSPGGTPKRETQYF.

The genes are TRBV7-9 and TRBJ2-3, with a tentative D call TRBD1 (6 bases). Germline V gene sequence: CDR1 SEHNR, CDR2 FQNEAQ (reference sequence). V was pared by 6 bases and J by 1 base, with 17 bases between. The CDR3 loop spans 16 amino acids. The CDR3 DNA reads TGTGCCAGCAGTATAACAGGGACGTACGGCACAGATACGCAGTATTTT. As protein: CASSITGTYGTDTQYF.

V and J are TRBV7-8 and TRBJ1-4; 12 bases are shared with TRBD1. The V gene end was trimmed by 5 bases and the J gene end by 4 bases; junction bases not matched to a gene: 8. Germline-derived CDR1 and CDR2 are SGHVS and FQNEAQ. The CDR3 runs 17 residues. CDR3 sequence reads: CASSMGQGAYLNEKLFF. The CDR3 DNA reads TGTGCCAGCAGCATGGGACAGGGGGCGTACCTTAATGAAAAACTGTTTTTT.

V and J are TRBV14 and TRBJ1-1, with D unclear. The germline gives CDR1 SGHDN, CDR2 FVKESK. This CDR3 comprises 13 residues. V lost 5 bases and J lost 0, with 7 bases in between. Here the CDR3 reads CASSSALNTEAFF. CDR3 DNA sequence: TGTGCCAGCAGCTCAGCGTTGAACACTGAAGCTTTCTTT.

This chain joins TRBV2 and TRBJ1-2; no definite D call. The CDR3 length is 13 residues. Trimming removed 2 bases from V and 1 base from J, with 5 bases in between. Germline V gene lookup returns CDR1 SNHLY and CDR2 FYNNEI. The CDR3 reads CASSERDNYGYTF. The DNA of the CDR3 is TGTGCCAGCAGTGAAAGGGATAACTATGGCTACACCTTC.

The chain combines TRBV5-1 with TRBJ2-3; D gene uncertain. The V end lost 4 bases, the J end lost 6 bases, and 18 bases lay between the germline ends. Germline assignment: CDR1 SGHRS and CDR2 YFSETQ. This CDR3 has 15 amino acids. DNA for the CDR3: TGCGCCAGCAGCCCGGCCGACGGCACACTTGATACGCAGTATTTT. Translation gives CASSPADGTLDTQYF.

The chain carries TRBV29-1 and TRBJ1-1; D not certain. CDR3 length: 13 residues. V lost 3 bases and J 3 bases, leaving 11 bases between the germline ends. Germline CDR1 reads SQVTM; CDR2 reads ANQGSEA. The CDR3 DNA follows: TGCAGCGTTGAGAGGGAGCTTTACACTGAAGCTTTCTTT. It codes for CSVERELYTEAFF.

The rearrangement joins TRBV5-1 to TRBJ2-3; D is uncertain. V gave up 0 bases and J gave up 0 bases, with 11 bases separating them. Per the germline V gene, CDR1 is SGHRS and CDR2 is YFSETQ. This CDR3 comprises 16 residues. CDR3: CASSLAPSGSTDTQYF. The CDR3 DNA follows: TGCGCCAGCAGCTTGGCCCCATCTGGCAGCACAGATACGCAGTATTTT.

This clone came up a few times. This CDR3 is CASRGPRREPQHF. The CDR3 DNA sequence: TGTGCCAGCAGGGGACCCCGTAGAGAGCCCCAGCATTTT. This chain joins TRBV6-1 and TRBJ1-5; a possible D gene is TRBD1 (5 bases). The CDR3 loop spans 13 amino acids. Germline CDR1 reads MNHNS; CDR2 reads SASEGT. Trimming pared 6 bases from V and 8 bases from J, leaving 14 bases between.

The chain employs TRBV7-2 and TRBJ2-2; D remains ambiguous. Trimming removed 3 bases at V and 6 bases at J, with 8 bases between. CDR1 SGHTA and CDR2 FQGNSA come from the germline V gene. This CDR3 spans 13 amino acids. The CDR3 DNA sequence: TGTGCCAGCAGCTTGAGTTTGTCCGGGGAGCTGTTTTTT. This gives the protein CASSLSLSGELFF.

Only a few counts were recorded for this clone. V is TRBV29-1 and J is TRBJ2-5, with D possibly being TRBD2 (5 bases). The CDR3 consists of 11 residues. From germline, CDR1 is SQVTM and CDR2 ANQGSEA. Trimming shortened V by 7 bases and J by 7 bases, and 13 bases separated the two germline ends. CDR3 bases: TGCAGCGCCGCACCGGCGGGGACCCAGTACTTC. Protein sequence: CSAAPAGTQYF. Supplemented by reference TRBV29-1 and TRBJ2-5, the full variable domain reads SAVISQKPSRDICQRGTSLTIQCQVDSQVTMMFWYRQQPGQSLTLIATANQGSEATYESGFVIDKFPISRPNLTFSTLTVSNMSPEDSSIYLCSAAPAGTQYFGPGTRLLVL.

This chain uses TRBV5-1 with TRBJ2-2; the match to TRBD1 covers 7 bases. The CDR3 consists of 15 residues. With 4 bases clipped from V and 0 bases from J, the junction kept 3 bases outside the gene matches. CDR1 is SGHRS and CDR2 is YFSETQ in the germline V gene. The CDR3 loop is CASSPGQSNTGELFF. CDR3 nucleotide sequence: TGCGCCAGCAGCCCGGGACAGTCGAACACCGGGGAGCTGTTTTTT.

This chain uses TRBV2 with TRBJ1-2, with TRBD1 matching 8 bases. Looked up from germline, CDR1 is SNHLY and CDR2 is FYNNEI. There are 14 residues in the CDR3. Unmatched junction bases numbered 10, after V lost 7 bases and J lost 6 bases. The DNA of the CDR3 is TGTGCCAGCATCCAGACAGGACAGGGCGATGGCTACACCTTC. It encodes CASIQTGQGDGYTF. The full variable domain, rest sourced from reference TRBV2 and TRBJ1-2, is EPEVTQTPSHQVTQMGQEVILRCVPISNHLYFYWYRQILGQKVEFLVSFYNNEISEKSEIFDDQFSVERPDGSNFTLKIRSTKLEDSAMYFCASIQTGQGDGYTFGSGTRLTVV.

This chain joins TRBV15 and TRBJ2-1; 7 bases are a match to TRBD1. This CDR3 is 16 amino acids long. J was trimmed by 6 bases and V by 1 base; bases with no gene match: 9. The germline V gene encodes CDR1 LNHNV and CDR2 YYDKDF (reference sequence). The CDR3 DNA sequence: TGTGCCACCAGCAGAGGCGACAGGGTTAAGGGCAATGAGCAGTTCTTC. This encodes CATSRGDRVKGNEQFF.

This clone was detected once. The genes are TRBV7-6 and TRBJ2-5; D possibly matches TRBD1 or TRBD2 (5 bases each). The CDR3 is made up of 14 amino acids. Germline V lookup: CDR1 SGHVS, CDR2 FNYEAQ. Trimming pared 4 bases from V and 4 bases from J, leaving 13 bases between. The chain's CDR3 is CASSSTGTGETQYF. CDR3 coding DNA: TGTGCCAGCAGCTCTACCGGGACCGGAGAGACCCAGTACTTC. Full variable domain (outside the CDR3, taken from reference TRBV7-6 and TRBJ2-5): GAGVSQSPRYKVTKRGQDVALRCDPISGHVSLYWYRQALGQGPEFLTYFNYEAQQDKSGLPNDRFSAERPEGSISTLTIQRTEQRDSAMYRCASSSTGTGETQYFGPGTRLLVL.